This TCR beta chain was captured in a study of identical twins. General observations from the study: Out-of-frame alpha sequences that twins shared showed excess low generation probability.

The V gene lost 6 bases and the J gene lost 0 bases, with 15 bases spanning the gap. The CDR3 covers 15 residues. The germline CDR1 and CDR2 sequences are MDHEN and SYDVKM. To note about this clonotype: Its antigen is unknown.

TCRdb fed the 5' RACE reads into MiXCR, producing one record per CDR3 protein. The sample shows about 1.7 million distinct CDR3 sequences, around 33% of them seen only once. The chain employs TRBV28 and TRBJ2-7; maybe TRBD1 (6 bases). The clonotype originates from a newborn girl in good health. What was sequenced was cord blood. This chain's CDR3 is CASSPDRSSSYEQYF. The CDR3 coding sequence is TGTGCCAGCAGCCCCGACAGGTCGAGCTCCTACGAGCAGTACTTC.